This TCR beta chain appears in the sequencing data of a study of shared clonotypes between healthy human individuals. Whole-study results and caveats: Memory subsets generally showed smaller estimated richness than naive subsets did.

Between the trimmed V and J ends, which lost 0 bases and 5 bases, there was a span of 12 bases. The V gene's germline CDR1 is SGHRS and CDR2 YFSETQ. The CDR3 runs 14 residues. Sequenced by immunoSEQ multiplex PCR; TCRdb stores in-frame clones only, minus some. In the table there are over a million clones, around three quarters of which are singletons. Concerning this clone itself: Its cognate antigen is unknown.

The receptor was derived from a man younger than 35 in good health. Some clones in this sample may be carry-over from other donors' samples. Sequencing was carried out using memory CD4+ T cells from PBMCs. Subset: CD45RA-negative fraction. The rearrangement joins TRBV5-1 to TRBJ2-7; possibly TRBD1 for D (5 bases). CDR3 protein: CASSLEQAHDEQYF. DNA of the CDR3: TGCGCCAGCAGCTTGGAACAGGCTCATGACGAGCAGTACTTC.